This T cell receptor (beta chain) was observed in a study of cytomegalovirus exposure and HLA in healthy donors. Both 60 Vbeta primers and 13 Jbeta primers went into the PCR. Assay: immunoSEQ multiplex PCR; the TCRdb copy retains only in-frame clones and omits some. Seen here are some 120,000 clones, about four fifths observed once, and the top ten hold over 1%. This clone is classed as medium-sized. Everyone who donated was a healthy bone marrow donor. Trimming cost V 3 bases and J 7 bases, with 12 bases left between them. The V gene's germline CDR1 is SEHNR and CDR2 FQNEAQ (reference sequence). CDR3 size: 13 residues.

The chain combines TRBV7-9 with TRBJ1-1; no firm D call. This sequence was found in a human donor in good health. Sequenced: PBMCs. The CDR3 sequence is CASSFGGEDEAFF. The DNA for the CDR3 is TGTGCCAGCAGCTTTGGCGGGGAAGATGAAGCTTTCTTT.